A single sample gave rise to the 18 T cell receptor beta chains below, sequenced in a study of blood T cell repertoires in COVID-19. The table came from immunoSEQ multiplex PCR; TCRdb's copy has only in-frame clones and leaves some out. The sample carries over 250,000 clones, over 65% recorded once. Sequenced: peripheral blood. The origin of the receptors is an elderly woman with acute or convalescent COVID-19.

The chain is built from TRBV5-4 and TRBJ2-2; 7 bases are a match to TRBD1. The CDR3 extends over 16 amino acids. V was clipped by 4 bases and J by 3 bases; unmatched bases: 9. Germline V gene sequence: CDR1 SGHNT, CDR2 YYREEE (reference sequence). CDR3: CASSQLDRAHTGELFF. The CDR3 DNA reads TGTGCCAGCAGCCAGCTTGACAGGGCACACACCGGGGAGCTGTTTTTT.

Concerning this clone itself: This sample also contains other DNA sequences that code for the same CDR3. The chain employs TRBV5-1 and TRBJ1-1; D may be TRBD1 (6 bases). V lost 0 bases and J lost 2, with 8 bases in between. CDR3 length equals 14 residues. In germline, CDR1 is SGHRS, CDR2 YFSETQ. Here the CDR3 reads CASSLAGGNTEAFF. The CDR3 nucleotides are TGCGCCAGCAGCTTGGCGGGGGGCAACACTGAAGCTTTCTTT.

The chain combines TRBV5-6 with TRBJ2-5; 8 nucleotides agree with TRBD2. This CDR3 spans 13 amino acids. Germline V gives CDR1 SGHDT, CDR2 YYEEEE. Trimming took 10 bases from V and 4 from J; bases not matched to a gene: 9. DNA of the CDR3: TGTGCCCCCCCTCCAGCGGGGGTAGAGACCCAGTACTTC. Protein: CAPPPAGVETQYF.

This clone has more than one count but fewer than ten. This sequence joins TRBV6-5 and TRBJ1-2, with 8 bases fitting TRBD1. The length of the CDR3 is 14 residues. V trimming: 6 bases; J trimming: 6 bases; junction bases outside the gene matches: 9. Germline loops: CDR1 MNHEY, CDR2 SVGAGI. CDR3 coding DNA: TGTGCCAGCAGCGCAGACAGGGGTAGGGATGGCTACACCTTC. This encodes CASSADRGRDGYTF.

This clone was counted between two and nine times. The rearrangement uses TRBV4-1 and TRBJ2-5, with 9 bases aligning to TRBD1. The CDR3 totals 15 residues. V was pared by 4 bases and J by 7 bases, with 10 bases of the junction left unmatched. Per the germline V gene, CDR1 is MGHRA and CDR2 is YSYEKL. The CDR3 DNA sequence: TGCGCCAGCAGCCCTATAGGGACAGGGAGTGGGACCCAGTACTTC. Translated, it gives CASSPIGTGSGTQYF.

The rearrangement links TRBV29-1 to TRBJ2-3; TRBD1 matches 8 bases. CDR3 length: 13 residues. Looked up from germline, CDR1 is SQVTM and CDR2 is ANQGSEA. V was clipped by 7 bases and J by 1 base; unmatched bases: 4. The CDR3 protein is CSAKTGGTDTQYF. As DNA, the CDR3 is TGCAGCGCCAAGACAGGGGGCACAGATACGCAGTATTTT.

The J gene is TRBJ1-5, the V gene TRBV18, with TRBD1 identical over 10 bases. Germline CDR1 and CDR2: KGHSH and LQKENI. V lost 3 bases to trimming and J lost 0 bases; unmatched junction nucleotides: 20. The CDR3 has 22 residues. The CDR3 DNA follows: TGTGCCAGCTCACCCCGCATACAACTCCCCGGACAGGGGGTCTATAGCAATCAGCCCCAGCATTTT. This sequence encodes CASSPRIQLPGQGVYSNQPQHF.

This clone was seen repeatedly, ten times or more. The gene calls are TRBV24-1 and TRBJ2-2; TRBD1 matches 10 bases. This CDR3 spans 15 amino acids. CDR1 is KGHDR, CDR2 SFDVKD, per germline. J was trimmed by 6 bases and V by 4 bases; bases with no gene match: 4. The CDR3 DNA is TGTGCCACCAGTGACCCCGGACAGGGGGCCGGGGAGCTGTTTTTT. Residues: CATSDPGQGAGELFF.

The CDR3 here is CASSASGLGQETQYF. DNA of the CDR3: TGTGCCAGCAGCGCCTCAGGGTTGGGACAAGAGACCCAGTACTTC. This chain joins TRBV5-8 and TRBJ2-5; D possibly corresponds to TRBD1 (5 bases). CDR3 length equals 15 residues. The ends were cut back, 4 bases at V and 2 bases at J, with 15 bases in the middle. Looked up from germline, CDR1 is SGHTS and CDR2 is YDEGEE.

The rearrangement links TRBV4-1 to TRBJ1-2; 10 bases agree with TRBD1. V was clipped by 1 base and J by 4 bases; unmatched bases: 6. CDR3 length equals 16 residues. Germline V CDR1 and CDR2: MGHRA, YSYEKL. CDR3 in DNA: TGCGCCAGCAGCCAAGTAGGACAGGGGGGGCTCTATGGCTACACCTTC. It encodes CASSQVGQGGLYGYTF.

The chain links TRBV5-5 to TRBJ2-5; weak D call: TRBD2 (5 bases). Germline V gene lookup returns CDR1 SGHKS and CDR2 YYEKEE (reference sequence). The CDR3 is made up of 13 amino acids. Trimming left V 8 bases short and J 5 bases short, with 16 bases between. CDR3 amino acids: CASRPPSLETQYF. CDR3 nucleotides: TGTGCCAGTCGCCCGCCTAGCTTGGAGACCCAGTACTTC.

The CDR3 loop reads CASSLFRVNGYTF. CDR3 coding DNA: TGTGCCAGCAGCTTATTCAGGGTAAATGGCTACACCTTC. The chain couples TRBV7-9 to TRBJ1-2, with D maybe TRBD1 (5 bases). This CDR3 region has 13 residues. Trimming removed 2 bases at V and 6 bases at J, with 10 bases between. Germline-derived CDR1 and CDR2 are SEHNR and FQNEAQ (reference sequence).

The V call is TRBV7-6, the J call TRBJ2-7, with 8 bases identical to TRBD2. Trimming removed 0 bases from V and 0 bases from J; junction bases left unmatched: 10. CDR1 and CDR2 from the germline V gene are SGHVS and FNYEAQ. The CDR3 is 18 amino acids. The CDR3 sequence is CASSLAPPGSGGSYEQYF. The CDR3 DNA reads as TGTGCCAGCAGCTTAGCCCCTCCCGGAAGCGGGGGCTCCTACGAGCAGTACTTC.

The rearrangement joins TRBV29-1 to TRBJ2-4; TRBD1 is a possible D gene (5 bases). CDR3 size: 13 residues. In germline, CDR1 is SQVTM, CDR2 ANQGSEA. The V end lost 5 bases, the J end lost 3 bases, and 11 bases lay between the germline ends. CDR3 sequence (DNA): TGCAGCGTTTTAGGGGTCGTCAAAAACATTCAGTACTTC. The encoded protein is CSVLGVVKNIQYF. Complete variable domain (other parts from reference TRBV29-1 and TRBJ2-4): SAVISQKPSRDICQRGTSLTIQCQVDSQVTMMFWYRQQPGQSLTLIATANQGSEATYESGFVIDKFPISRPNLTFSTLTVSNMSPEDSSIYLCSVLGVVKNIQYFGAGTRLSVL.

The chain uses TRBV5-1 and TRBJ1-2, with a weak D call TRBD1 (5 bases). From germline, CDR1 is SGHRS and CDR2 YFSETQ. This CDR3 region has 15 residues. Trimming shortened V by 5 bases and J by 0 bases, and 14 bases separated the two germline ends. Written as DNA, the CDR3 is TGCGCCAGCAGACGGGCGGGACGGACTAACTATGGCTACACCTTC. It is translated as CASRRAGRTNYGYTF.

V is TRBV12-3 or TRBV12-4 and J is TRBJ1-4; D gene unclear. V was pared by 3 bases and J by 7 bases, with 9 bases between. This CDR3 has 13 amino acids. The CDR3 reads CASSFDLTEKLFF. The CDR3 DNA reads TGTGCCAGCAGTTTTGACTTAACTGAAAAACTGTTTTTT.

The CDR3 coding sequence is TGCGCCAGCAGCCAAAATGAGGTTACGAACTATGGCTACACCTTC. This gives the protein CASSQNEVTNYGYTF. J is TRBJ1-2 and V is TRBV4-1; unclear D gene. The germline CDR1 and CDR2 sequences are MGHRA and YSYEKL. CDR3 size: 15 residues. Between the trimmed V and J ends, which lost 2 bases and 2 bases, there was a span of 12 bases.

This sequence joins TRBV19 and TRBJ1-4; 12 bases map to TRBD1. Germline V gene lookup returns CDR1 LNHDA and CDR2 SQIVND (reference sequence). With V trimmed by 5 bases and J by 0 bases, 4 bases remained unmatched. The CDR3 covers 17 residues. The CDR3 spells CASSRDRGHSTNEKLFF. In nucleotides, the CDR3 is TGTGCCAGTAGTCGGGACAGGGGGCACTCAACTAATGAAAAACTGTTTTTT.